This T cell receptor (beta chain) is drawn from a study of T cells in Graves' hyperthyroidism and ophthalmopathy. Fresh peripheral blood, about 9.6 ml, yielded the PBMCs. As concerns this clonotype: It may be a read error: a sequence one base away is much more abundant.

Deletions cut 4 bases from V and 1 base from J, with 10 bases between. This CDR3 has 13 residues. Germline lookup yields CDR1 SQVTM and CDR2 ANQGSEA. TCR beta CDR3 regions were amplified from RNA transcripts. First-round RT-PCR with HTBI primers amplified the TCR CDR3 region. TCRdb re-called the multiplex PCR reads with MiXCR, one entry per CDR3 protein. The sample records 330,000 or so distinct CDR3 sequences, about a sixth being singletons. The sequenced sample was blood. The chain employs TRBV29-1 and TRBJ1-1; possible D gene TRBD1, 5 bases. This clonotype was sampled from a woman in her forties with Graves' ophthalmopathy. CDR3 nucleotides: TGCAGCGTTGCTGGGGGTCCGAACACTGAAGCTTTCTTT. Protein sequence: CSVAGGPNTEAFF. Based on the CDR3 plus reference TRBV29-1 and TRBJ1-1, the full variable domain is SAVISQKPSRDICQRGTSLTIQCQVDSQVTMMFWYRQQPGQSLTLIATANQGSEATYESGFVIDKFPISRPNLTFSTLTVSNMSPEDSSIYLCSVAGGPNTEAFFGQGTRLTVV.